Sequencing of this TCR beta chain was carried out in a study of blood T cell repertoires in COVID-19. As for the study in general: Samples representing acute and convalescent COVID-19 were sourced from the United States, Italy and Spain. PBMCs, B-cell-depleted T cells, or T cells provided the cDNA or gDNA that made up the material.

This clone was found once. As originally analysed: Reference gene primers were amplified, and this amplification served to estimate nucleated cell counts. Here immunoSEQ multiplex PCR was the method, and the copy in TCRdb shows in-frame clones only, minus some. That table is the source of V, J and clone size, and D and trimming were worked out from the DNA. The sample contains about 96,000 clones, approximately 90% of which appear only once. The length of the CDR3 is 14 residues. Deletions cut 2 bases from V and 4 bases from J, with 11 bases between. The germline CDR1 and CDR2 sequences are KGHSH and LQKENI. Patients of the Seattle cohort, enrolled during active infection, were followed longitudinally.

The chain is built from TRBV18 and TRBJ1-1; D ambiguous. The sequenced sample was peripheral blood. The receptor was isolated from a human donor with COVID-19, enrolled during active disease. The donor label of this sample is uncertain. CDR3 sequence: CASSPLEDSTEAFF. The CDR3 DNA is TGTGCCAGCTCACCATTGGAGGATAGCACTGAAGCTTTCTTT.